A single sample is the source of the 26 T cell receptor beta chains below, sequenced in a study of cytomegalovirus exposure and HLA in healthy donors. Use of 60 Vbeta and 13 Jbeta primers characterized the PCR. TCRdb keeps only in-frame clones here, not all; method: immunoSEQ multiplex PCR. Among 180,000 or so clones listed, approximately 85% were seen once. The specimen was PBMCs. These TCRs come from a young man in good health and CMV-seropositive.

The V and J genes are TRBV9 and TRBJ1-2; possible D gene TRBD1, 5 bases. The CDR3 sequence is 13 residues long. Germline values: CDR1 SGDLS, CDR2 YYNGEE. The germline V and J ends were trimmed by 3 bases and 4 bases, with 10 bases remaining between them. The CDR3 nucleotides are TGTGCCAGCAGCGCGTTGACAGCCTATGGCTACACCTTC. Translated, it gives CASSALTAYGYTF.

The table lists this clone with a count of one. The genes are TRBV10-3 and TRBJ1-5; 8 bases align to TRBD1. CDR1 is ENHRY and CDR2 is SYGVKD in the germline V gene. Trimming at V came to 4 bases and at J to 5 bases, leaving 4 bases not matched to a gene. The CDR3 is made up of 14 amino acids. CDR3 region: CAISGTGSDQPQHF. The CDR3, as DNA: TGTGCCATCAGTGGGACAGGGTCGGATCAGCCCCAGCATTTT.

The rearrangement uses TRBV29-1 and TRBJ1-1, with 7 bases aligning to TRBD1. Germline assignment: CDR1 SQVTM and CDR2 ANQGSEA. The V segment lost 1 base and the J segment 1 base; nucleotides outside the gene matches: 3. There are 14 residues in the CDR3. CDR3 region: CSVEGDSKNTEAFF. The CDR3 DNA follows: TGCAGCGTTGAAGGGGACAGCAAGAACACTGAAGCTTTCTTT.

The rearrangement joins TRBV9 to TRBJ2-1; 8 nucleotides align to TRBD2. V lost 4 bases, J lost 3 bases, and 6 bases stayed unmatched. Germline V gene lookup returns CDR1 SGDLS and CDR2 YYNGEE. The CDR3 spans 15 residues. In nucleotides, the CDR3 is TGTGCCAGCAGCCCCGGGGGGGCCTTCTACAATGAGCAGTTCTTC. Translated, it gives CASSPGGAFYNEQFF.

This rearrangement joins TRBV6-1 to TRBJ2-7, with D tentatively TRBD1 (7 bases). The CDR3 runs 17 residues. The germline V gene encodes CDR1 MNHNS and CDR2 SASEGT. V was clipped by 2 bases and J by 1 base, with 18 bases between them. CDR3: CASSESPRRGVSYEQYF. CDR3 DNA: TGTGCCAGCAGTGAATCCCCACGCAGGGGGGTTTCCTACGAGCAGTACTTC.

The V call is TRBV5-1, the J call TRBJ2-1; 10 positions match TRBD2. Germline V gives CDR1 SGHRS, CDR2 YFSETQ. The junction had 6 bases not matched to a gene; V was cut back by 4 bases and J by 5 bases. The CDR3 covers 15 residues. The CDR3 nucleotides are TGCGCCAGCAGCATTAGCGGGGGGACCAACAATGAGCAGTTCTTC. Its protein is CASSISGGTNNEQFF.

J is TRBJ2-7 and V is TRBV27; 7 bases match TRBD1. Looked up from germline, CDR1 is MNHEY and CDR2 is SMNVEV (reference sequence). This CDR3 is built from 16 residues. V shed 0 bases, J shed 1 base, and the junction held 6 bases outside the gene matches. The CDR3 bases are TGTGCCAGCAGTTTATCTGGGACAGAGTTATCCTACGAGCAGTACTTC. It is translated as CASSLSGTELSYEQYF.

This clone was seen a handful of times. The V gene is TRBV21-1, the J gene TRBJ1-3; the DNA was not used to check the table's D call, TRBD1. TRBV21-1 has pseudogene status. The CDR3 runs to 17 residues. The CDR3 nucleotides read TGTGCCAGCCGCGCAAGGACCGGACAGAAACCTGGAAACACCATATATTTT. Residues: CASRARTGQKPGNTIYF.

The genes are TRBV5-4 and TRBJ1-2; possible D gene TRBD1, 6 bases. With 4 bases removed from V and 4 bases from J, the gap between germline ends came to 14 bases. Germline V gives CDR1 SGHNT, CDR2 YYREEE (reference sequence). This CDR3 spans 14 amino acids. CDR3 coding DNA: TGTGCCAGCAGCGTGGCAGGGGTTTTCTATGGCTACACCTTC. Translating it yields CASSVAGVFYGYTF.

This sequence joins TRBV2 and TRBJ2-7; D is possibly TRBD1 (5 bases). The CDR3 covers 14 residues. Germline loops: CDR1 SNHLY, CDR2 FYNNEI. V lost 7 bases and J 0 bases, leaving 13 bases between the germline ends. CDR3 region: CASITGSSSYEQYF. The CDR3, as DNA: TGTGCCAGCATCACAGGCTCTAGCTCCTACGAGCAGTACTTC.

This clone has a single count. This chain connects TRBV12-5 to TRBJ1-5, with 8 bases identical to TRBD1. Germline V gives CDR1 LGHNT, CDR2 FRNRAP. The CDR3 runs 16 residues. V was clipped by 6 bases and J by 2 bases; unmatched bases: 9. CDR3: CASGAGGFFGNQPQHF. CDR3 sequence (DNA): TGTGCTAGTGGCGCAGGGGGCTTCTTCGGCAATCAGCCCCAGCATTTT.

The CDR3 nucleotides read TGTGCCAGCAGCACGGAGACTAGCGGGGCTCGTGGTACGCAGTATTTT. Translated, it gives CASSTETSGARGTQYF. The gene calls are TRBV5-5 and TRBJ2-3; the match to TRBD2 covers 11 bases. The CDR3 totals 16 residues. Germline V gives CDR1 SGHKS, CDR2 YYEKEE (reference sequence). Trimming took 4 bases from V and 8 from J; bases not matched to a gene: 12. The full variable domain, with the rest looked up from reference TRBV5-5 and TRBJ2-3, is DAGVTQSPTHLIKTRGQQVTLRCSPISGHKSVSWYQQVLGQGPQFIFQYYEKEERGRGNFPDRFSARQFPNYSSELNVNALLLGDSALYLCASSTETSGARGTQYFGPGTRLTVL.

V gene TRBV18 combines with J gene TRBJ1-3, with TRBD1 matching 8 bases. Germline CDR1 reads KGHSH; CDR2 reads LQKENI. The CDR3 is 15 residues long. V lost 0 bases to trimming and J lost 4 bases; unmatched junction nucleotides: 2. The CDR3 reads CASSPPRTGGNTIYF. In nucleotides, the CDR3 is TGTGCCAGCTCACCACCTAGGACAGGGGGAAACACCATATATTTT.

Only a few counts were recorded for this clone. This chain connects TRBV4-1 to TRBJ2-7; no clear D. Germline V lookup: CDR1 MGHRA, CDR2 YSYEKL. This CDR3 has 14 residues. The V gene lost 0 bases and the J gene lost 2 bases, with 8 bases spanning the gap. The CDR3 nucleotides are TGCGCCAGCAGCCAAGATATCCTTCCCTACGAGCAGTACTTC. This encodes CASSQDILPYEQYF.

J is TRBJ2-3 and V is TRBV13; 7 positions agree with TRBD1. The CDR3 contains 12 residues. V was pared by 4 bases and J by 12 bases, with 7 bases of the junction left unmatched. Germline lookup yields CDR1 PRHDT and CDR2 FYEKMQ (reference sequence). This chain's CDR3 is CASSSTGALQYF. The CDR3 coding sequence is TGTGCCAGCAGCTCCACAGGGGCCCTACAGTATTTT.

This clone was seen only a few times. This chain joins TRBV27 and TRBJ2-7; 8 bases agree with TRBD1. The V segment lost 2 bases and the J segment 7 bases; nucleotides outside the gene matches: 7. In germline, CDR1 is MNHEY, CDR2 SMNVEV (reference sequence). This CDR3 is built from 14 residues. The DNA for the CDR3 is TGTGCCAGCAGTTTAAACAGGGGGAGAGGGGAGCAGTACTTC. It yields the protein CASSLNRGRGEQYF.

The V call is TRBV4-1, the J call TRBJ2-3; D may be TRBD1 (5 bases). Trimming took off 3 bases at V and 2 bases at J, with 12 bases between the two ends. The CDR3 spans 15 residues. Germline CDR1 is MGHRA and CDR2 is YSYEKL. The CDR3 reads CASSHLPTATDTQYF. CDR3 coding DNA: TGCGCCAGCAGCCACCTACCGACAGCCACAGATACGCAGTATTTT.

The V call is TRBV6-4, the J call TRBJ1-2; 11 bases are shared with TRBD1. Unmatched junction bases numbered 8, after V lost 6 bases and J lost 5 bases. Germline loops: CDR1 MRHNA, CDR2 SNTAGT. CDR3 size: 15 residues. The DNA for the CDR3 is TGTGCCAGCAGCGTGGACAGGGGGCTAGGTTATGGCTACACCTTC. This gives the protein CASSVDRGLGYGYTF.

The CDR3 region is CASSVDRSYEQYF. In nucleotides, the CDR3 is TGTGCCAGCAGTGTGGACAGATCCTACGAGCAGTACTTC. The V gene is TRBV6-1, the J gene TRBJ2-7, with D perhaps TRBD1 (6 bases). Germline values: CDR1 MNHNS, CDR2 SASEGT. The CDR3 covers 13 residues. With 4 bases removed from V and 1 base from J, the gap between germline ends came to 8 bases.

The chain joins TRBV6-1 to TRBJ2-3; D may be TRBD2 (5 bases). Germline assignment: CDR1 MNHNS and CDR2 SASEGT. The CDR3 sequence is 15 residues long. V lost 4 bases and J lost 0, with 11 bases in between. The CDR3 loop reads CASSVGMGSTDTQYF. The CDR3 DNA is TGTGCCAGCAGTGTCGGGATGGGAAGCACAGATACGCAGTATTTT.

This chain connects TRBV29-1 to TRBJ1-4, with 9 bases matching TRBD1. Germline assignment: CDR1 SQVTM and CDR2 ANQGSEA. The CDR3 is 16 residues long. J lost 4 bases, V lost 2 bases, and 8 bases had no gene match. The CDR3 loop is CSVEIGTGHDNEKLFF. DNA for the CDR3: TGCAGCGTTGAAATAGGGACAGGGCATGATAATGAAAAACTGTTTTTT. The full variable domain, completed using reference TRBV29-1 and TRBJ1-4, is SAVISQKPSRDICQRGTSLTIQCQVDSQVTMMFWYRQQPGQSLTLIATANQGSEATYESGFVIDKFPISRPNLTFSTLTVSNMSPEDSSIYLCSVEIGTGHDNEKLFFGSGTQLSVL.

The chain uses TRBV6-5 and TRBJ2-3; D gene unclear. The germline CDR1 and CDR2 sequences are MNHEY and SVGAGI. This CDR3 has 15 amino acids. V dropped 5 bases and J dropped 2 bases, with 14 bases sitting between them. CDR3 nucleotide sequence: TGTGCCAGCAGTCTAGTCTGGTCCTCCACAGATACGCAGTATTTT. It encodes CASSLVWSSTDTQYF.

V is TRBV4-1 and J is TRBJ2-5; no firm D call. The assigned J gene may be wrong: the sequence end matches TRBJ2-7 better. Germline V gene data show CDR1 as MGHRA and CDR2 as YSYEKL. This CDR3 contains 13 residues. CDR3 nucleotides: TGCGCCAGCAGCCAAGGGATCGGGTACGAGCAGTACTTC. As protein: CASSQGIGYEQYF.

This clone was found once. This rearrangement joins TRBV5-5 to TRBJ2-7; 8 nucleotides align to TRBD2. The germline gives CDR1 SGHKS, CDR2 YYEKEE (reference sequence). This CDR3 contains 13 residues. After removal of 5 bases from V and 4 bases from J, the junction contained 5 bases not matched to a gene. The CDR3 nucleotides read TGTGCCAGCAGAGGTGGGACTAGATACGAGCAGTACTTC. Translating it yields CASRGGTRYEQYF.

This chain links TRBV15 with TRBJ2-7, with unresolved D. The CDR3 has 13 amino acids. Trimming shortened V by 3 bases and J by 2 bases, and 8 bases separated the two germline ends. Germline V gene sequence: CDR1 LNHNV, CDR2 YYDKDF (reference sequence). CDR3 bases: TGTGCCACCAGCAGTCATGTCCCCTACGAGCAGTACTTC. Translation: CATSSHVPYEQYF.

This chain joins TRBV9 and TRBJ1-2; no clear D gene. This CDR3 has 11 amino acids. V lost 7 bases and J 7 bases, leaving 11 bases between the germline ends. Germline CDR1 and CDR2: SGDLS and YYNGEE. CDR3 loop: CASGPVTGYTF. The CDR3 coding sequence is TGTGCCAGCGGGCCGGTGACTGGCTACACCTTC.